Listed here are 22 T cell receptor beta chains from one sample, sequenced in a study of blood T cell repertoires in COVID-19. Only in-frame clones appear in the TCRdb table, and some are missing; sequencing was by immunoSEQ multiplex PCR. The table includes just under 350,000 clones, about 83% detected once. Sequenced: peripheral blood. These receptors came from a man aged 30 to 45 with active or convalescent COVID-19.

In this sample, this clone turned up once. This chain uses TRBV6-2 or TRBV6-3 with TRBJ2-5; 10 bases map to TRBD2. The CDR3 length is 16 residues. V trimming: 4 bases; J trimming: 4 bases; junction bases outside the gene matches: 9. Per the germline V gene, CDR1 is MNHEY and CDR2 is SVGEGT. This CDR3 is CASSFPLAGVRETQYF. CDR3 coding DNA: TGTGCCAGCAGTTTCCCTCTAGCGGGAGTAAGAGAGACCCAGTACTTC.

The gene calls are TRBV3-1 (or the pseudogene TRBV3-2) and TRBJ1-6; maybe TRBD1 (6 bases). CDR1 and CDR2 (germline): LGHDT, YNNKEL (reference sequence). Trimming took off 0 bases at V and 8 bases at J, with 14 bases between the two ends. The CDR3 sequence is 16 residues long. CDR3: CASSQDIGTFHSPLHF. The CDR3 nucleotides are TGTGCCAGCAGCCAAGATATCGGGACATTTCATTCACCCCTCCACTTT.

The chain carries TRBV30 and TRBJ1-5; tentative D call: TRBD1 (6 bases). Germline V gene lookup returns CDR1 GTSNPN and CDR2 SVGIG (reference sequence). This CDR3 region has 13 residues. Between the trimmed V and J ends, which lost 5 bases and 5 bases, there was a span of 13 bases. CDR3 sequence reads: CAWETGRDQPQHF. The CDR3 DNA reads TGTGCCTGGGAAACAGGGAGAGATCAGCCCCAGCATTTT.

The CDR3 coding sequence is TGTGCCAGCAGCTTATCCGAGGGGGTAGCCAAAAACATTCAGTACTTC. Its translation: CASSLSEGVAKNIQYF. The rearrangement joins TRBV7-8 to TRBJ2-4, with a possible D match to TRBD1 (6 bases). V lost 2 bases, J lost 0 bases, and 11 bases lay in between. The CDR3 loop spans 16 amino acids. Germline V gene data show CDR1 as SGHVS and CDR2 as FQNEAQ.

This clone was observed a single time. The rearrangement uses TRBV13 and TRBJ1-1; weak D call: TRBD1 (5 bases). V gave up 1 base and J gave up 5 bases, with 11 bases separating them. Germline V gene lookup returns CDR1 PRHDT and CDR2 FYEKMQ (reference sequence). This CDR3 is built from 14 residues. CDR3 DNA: TGTGCCAGCAGCTTAGAGGGCAGGGCGACTGAAGCTTTCTTT. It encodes CASSLEGRATEAFF. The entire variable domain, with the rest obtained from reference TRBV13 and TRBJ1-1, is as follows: AAGVIQSPRHLIKEKRETATLKCYPIPRHDTVYWYQQGPGQDPQFLISFYEKMQSDKGSIPDRFSAQQFSDYHSELNMSSLELGDSALYFCASSLEGRATEAFFGQGTRLTVV.

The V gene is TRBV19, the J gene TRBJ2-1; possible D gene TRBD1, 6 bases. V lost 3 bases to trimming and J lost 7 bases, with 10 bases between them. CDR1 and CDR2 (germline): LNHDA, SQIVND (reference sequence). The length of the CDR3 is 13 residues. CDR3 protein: CASSIAGENEQFF. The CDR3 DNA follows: TGTGCCAGTAGTATCGCAGGGGAGAATGAGCAGTTCTTC.

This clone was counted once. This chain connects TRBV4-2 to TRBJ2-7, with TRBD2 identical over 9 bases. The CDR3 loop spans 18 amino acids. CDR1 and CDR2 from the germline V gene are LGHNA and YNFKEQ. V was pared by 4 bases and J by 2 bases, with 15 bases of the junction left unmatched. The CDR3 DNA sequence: TGTGCCAGCAGCCGGGACCTGGAGGGCGGGAGGGTGACCTACGAGCAGTACTTC. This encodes CASSRDLEGGRVTYEQYF.

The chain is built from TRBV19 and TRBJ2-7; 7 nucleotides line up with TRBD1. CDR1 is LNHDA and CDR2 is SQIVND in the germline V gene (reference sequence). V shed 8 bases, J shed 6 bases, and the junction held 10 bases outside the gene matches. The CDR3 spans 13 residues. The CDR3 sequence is CASARDRSSEQYF. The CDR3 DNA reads TGTGCCAGTGCCCGGGACAGATCTTCCGAGCAGTACTTC.

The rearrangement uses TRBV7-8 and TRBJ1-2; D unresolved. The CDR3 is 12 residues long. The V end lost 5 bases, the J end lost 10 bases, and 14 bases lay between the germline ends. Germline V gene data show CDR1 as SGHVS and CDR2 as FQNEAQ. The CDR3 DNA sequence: TGTGCCAGCAGCCTTCCGGGGTACGACTACACCTTC. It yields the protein CASSLPGYDYTF.

The CDR3 here is CASSQEAPGRDEQYF. The CDR3 nucleotides are TGCGCCAGCAGCCAAGAGGCCCCGGGGAGGGACGAGCAGTACTTC. The J gene is TRBJ2-7, the V gene TRBV4-1, with 7 bases that match TRBD2. V shed 0 bases and J 5 bases; nucleotides not matched to a gene: 7. Looked up from germline, CDR1 is MGHRA and CDR2 is YSYEKL. The CDR3 extends over 15 amino acids.

This chain's CDR3 is CASSKNRGFTYEQYF. The CDR3 bases are TGTGCCAGCAGTAAAAACAGGGGGTTTACCTACGAGCAGTACTTC. The V gene is TRBV28, the J gene TRBJ2-7, with 8 bases that match TRBD1. This CDR3 is 15 amino acids long. CDR1 is MDHEN, CDR2 SYDVKM, per germline. V shed 5 bases, J shed 2 bases, and the junction held 8 bases outside the gene matches.

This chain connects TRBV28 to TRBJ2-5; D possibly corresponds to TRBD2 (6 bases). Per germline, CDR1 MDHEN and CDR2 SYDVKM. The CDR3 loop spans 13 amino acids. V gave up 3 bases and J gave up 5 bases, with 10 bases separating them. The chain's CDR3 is CASSFYGGETQYF. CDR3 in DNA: TGTGCCAGCAGTTTTTATGGAGGGGAGACCCAGTACTTC. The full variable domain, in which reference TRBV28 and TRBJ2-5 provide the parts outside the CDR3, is DVKVTQSSRYLVKRTGEKVFLECVQDMDHENMFWYRQDPGLGLRLIYFSYDVKMKEKGDIPEGYSVSREKKERFSLILESASTNQTSMYLCASSFYGGETQYFGPGTRLLVL.

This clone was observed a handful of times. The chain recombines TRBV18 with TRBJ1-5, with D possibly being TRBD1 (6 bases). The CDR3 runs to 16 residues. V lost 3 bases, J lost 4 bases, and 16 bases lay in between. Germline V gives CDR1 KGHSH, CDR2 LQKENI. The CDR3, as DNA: TGTGCCAGCTCACCCCCGCCGAGGCAGGGGAATCAGCCCCAGCATTTT. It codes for CASSPPPRQGNQPQHF.

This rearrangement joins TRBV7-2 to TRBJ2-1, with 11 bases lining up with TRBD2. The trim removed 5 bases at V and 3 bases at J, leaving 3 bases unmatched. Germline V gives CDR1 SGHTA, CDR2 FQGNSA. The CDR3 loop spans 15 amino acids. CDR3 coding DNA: TGTGCCAGCAGCGCCGGACTAGCGGGCTACAATGAGCAGTTCTTC. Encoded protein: CASSAGLAGYNEQFF.

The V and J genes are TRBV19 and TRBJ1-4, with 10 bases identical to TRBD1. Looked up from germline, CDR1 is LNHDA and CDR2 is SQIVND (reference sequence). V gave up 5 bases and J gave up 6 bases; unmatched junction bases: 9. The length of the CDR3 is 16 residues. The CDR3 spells CASSPGTGESDEKLFF. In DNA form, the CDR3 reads TGTGCCAGTAGTCCCGGGACAGGGGAGAGTGATGAAAAACTGTTTTTT.

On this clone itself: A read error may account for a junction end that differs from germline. This chain's CDR3 is CASIRPKPVRFF. CDR3 sequence (DNA): TGTGCCAGCATCCGCCCCAAGCCGGTTCGATTCTTC. The V and J genes are TRBV27 and TRBJ1-2, with D unclear. This CDR3 spans 12 amino acids. Germline-derived CDR1 and CDR2 are MNHEY and SMNVEV (reference sequence).

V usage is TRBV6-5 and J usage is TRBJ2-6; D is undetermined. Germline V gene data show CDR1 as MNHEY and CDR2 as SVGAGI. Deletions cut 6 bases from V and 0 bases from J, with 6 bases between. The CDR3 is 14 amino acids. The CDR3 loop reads CASRIGSGANVLTF. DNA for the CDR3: TGTGCCAGCAGGATCGGCTCTGGGGCCAACGTCCTGACTTTC.

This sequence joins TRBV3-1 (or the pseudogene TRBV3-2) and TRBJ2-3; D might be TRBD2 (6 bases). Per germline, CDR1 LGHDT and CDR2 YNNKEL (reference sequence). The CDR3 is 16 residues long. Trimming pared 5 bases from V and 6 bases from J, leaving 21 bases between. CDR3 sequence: CASSRSSSGFADTQYF. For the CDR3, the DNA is TGTGCCAGCAGCAGATCGAGTAGCGGTTTCGCGGATACGCAGTATTTT.

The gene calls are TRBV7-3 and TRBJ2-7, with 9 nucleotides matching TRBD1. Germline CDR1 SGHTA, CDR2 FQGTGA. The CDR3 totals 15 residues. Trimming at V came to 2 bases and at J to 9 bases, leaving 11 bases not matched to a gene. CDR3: CASSLQPGQGSLQYF. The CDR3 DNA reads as TGTGCCAGCAGCTTACAGCCGGGACAGGGTTCCTTGCAGTACTTC. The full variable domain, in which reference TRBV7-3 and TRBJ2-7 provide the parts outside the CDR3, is GAGVSQTPSNKVTEKGKYVELRCDPISGHTALYWYRQSLGQGPEFLIYFQGTGAADDSGLPNDRFFAVRPEGSVSTLKIQRTERGDSAVYLCASSLQPGQGSLQYFGPGTRLTVT.

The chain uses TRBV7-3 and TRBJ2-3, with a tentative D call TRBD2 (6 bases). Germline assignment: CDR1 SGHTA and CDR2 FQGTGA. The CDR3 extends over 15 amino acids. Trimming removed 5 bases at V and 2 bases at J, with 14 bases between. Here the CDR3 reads CASSQSREHTDTQYF. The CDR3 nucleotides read TGTGCCAGCAGCCAGAGTCGGGAGCACACAGATACGCAGTATTTT.

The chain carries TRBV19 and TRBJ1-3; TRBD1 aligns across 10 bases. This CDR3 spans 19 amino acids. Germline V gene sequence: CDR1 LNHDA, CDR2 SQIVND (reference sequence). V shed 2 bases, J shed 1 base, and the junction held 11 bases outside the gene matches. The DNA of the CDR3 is TGTGCCAGTAGTATAAATCGGAGGAGACAGGGGGCATCTGGAAACACCATATATTTT. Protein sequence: CASSINRRRQGASGNTIYF.

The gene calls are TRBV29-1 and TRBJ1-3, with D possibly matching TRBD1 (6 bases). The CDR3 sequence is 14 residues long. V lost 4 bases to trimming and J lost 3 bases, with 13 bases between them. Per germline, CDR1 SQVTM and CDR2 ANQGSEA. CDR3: CSVGGGLGGNTIYF. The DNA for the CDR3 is TGCAGCGTTGGAGGGGGTTTAGGTGGAAACACCATATATTTT.